This T cell receptor (beta chain) originates from a study of blood T cell repertoires in COVID-19. Germline lookup yields CDR1 LNHDA and CDR2 SQIVND (reference sequence). The V end was cut by 3 bases, the J end by 7 bases, with 12 bases between. This CDR3 has 14 amino acids. The repertoire was sequenced with immunoSEQ multiplex PCR; TCRdb's copy has only in-frame clones and lacks some. The sample consists of roughly 250,000 clones, 65% to 85% of them appearing once. This clone has just a few counts. The sample taken for sequencing was peripheral blood. This sequence originates from a man aged 35-49 years with active or convalescent COVID-19. This chain connects TRBV19 to TRBJ1-4; D possibly corresponds to TRBD1 (5 bases). CDR3: CASSIAGVGEKLFF. The CDR3 nucleotides read TGTGCCAGTAGTATCGCGGGGGTGGGTGAAAAACTGTTTTTT.